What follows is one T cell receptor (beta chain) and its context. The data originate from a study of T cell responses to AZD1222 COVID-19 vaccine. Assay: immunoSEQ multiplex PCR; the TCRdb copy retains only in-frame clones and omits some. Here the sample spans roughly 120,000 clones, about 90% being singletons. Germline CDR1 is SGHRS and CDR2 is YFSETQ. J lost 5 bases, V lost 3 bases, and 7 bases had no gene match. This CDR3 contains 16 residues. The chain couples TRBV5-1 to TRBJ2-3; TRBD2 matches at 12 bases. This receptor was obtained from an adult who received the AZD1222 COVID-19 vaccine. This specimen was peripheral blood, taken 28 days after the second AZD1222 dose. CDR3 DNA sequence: TGCGCCAGCAGCTCCCTAGCGGGAGGGCCCGGAGATACGCAGTATTTT. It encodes CASSSLAGGPGDTQYF. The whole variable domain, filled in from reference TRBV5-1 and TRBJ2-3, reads KAGVTQTPRYLIKTRGQQVTLSCSPISGHRSVSWYQQTPGQGLQFLFEYFSETQRNKGNFPGRFSGRQFSNSRSEMNVSTLELGDSALYLCASSSLAGGPGDTQYFGPGTRLTVL.